This is a list of T cell receptor beta chains from one sample in a study of PD-L1 blockade in urothelial cancer. Sequenced by immunoSEQ multiplex PCR; TCRdb stores in-frame clones only, minus some. The table lists about 72,000 clones, roughly 90% of them singletons. The source material was PBMCs, sampled around atezolizumab (anti-PD-L1) treatment. All receptors come from a man between 65 and 85 years old with urothelial cancer. The CDR3 runs from the conserved cysteine through the conserved F or W. A D gene is named only where the DNA matches it firmly. The listing skips clone size in some rows; elsewhere it reads once, few, many or a size class.

V: TRBV6-6
size: .
J: TRBJ2-7
D: .
DNA: TGTGCCAGCAGCTCCCAGGGATATAACGAGCAGTACTTC
CDR3: CASSSQGYNEQYF

V: TRBV5-1
size: .
J: TRBJ2-1
D: TRBD2
DNA: TGCGCCAGCAGCGGGACTAGCGGTTATAACAATGAGCAGTTCTTC
CDR3: CASSGTSGYNNEQFF

V: TRBV9
size: .
J: TRBJ1-1
D: TRBD1
DNA: TGTGCCAGCAGCGCTCGAAGGAGGACAGGGAACACTGAAGCTTTCTTT
CDR3: CASSARRRTGNTEAFF

V: TRBV5-1
size: .
J: TRBJ2-1
D: .
DNA: TGCGCCAGCAGCTTGGTTGGCGGGCCATCCTACAATGAGCAGTTCTTC
CDR3: CASSLVGGPSYNEQFF

V: TRBV7-2
size: .
J: TRBJ2-1
D: .
DNA: TGTGCCAGCAGCTTAGCGCGGGGCCCTTACAATGAGCAGTTCTTC
CDR3: CASSLARGPYNEQFF

V: TRBV5-1
size: once
J: TRBJ1-1
D: .
DNA: TGCGCCAGCAGCTCGGACGGGATGAACACTGAAGCTTTCTTT
CDR3: CASSSDGMNTEAFF

V: TRBV6-5
size: .
J: TRBJ2-6
D: .
DNA: TGTGCCAGCAGCCGAACGAGCTCTGGGGCCAACGTCCTGACTTTC
CDR3: CASSRTSSGANVLTF

V: TRBV6-6
size: .
J: TRBJ1-5
D: .
DNA: TGTGCCAGCAGTTACTCAGGAGTAAATCAGCCCCAGCATTTT
CDR3: CASSYSGVNQPQHF

V: TRBV28
size: .
J: TRBJ1-4
D: .
DNA: TGTGCCAGCAGTTATTCGACTAATGAAAAACTGTTTTTT
CDR3: CASSYSTNEKLFF

V: TRBV7-9
size: once
J: TRBJ2-1
D: TRBD1
DNA: TGTGCCAGCAGCACCACGGGACAGGACCACAATGAGCAGTTCTTC
CDR3: CASSTTGQDHNEQFF

V: TRBV7-2
size: .
J: TRBJ2-3
D: .
DNA: TGTGCCAGCAGCTTAAGGCGGGGTAGCACAGATACGCAGTATTTT
CDR3: CASSLRRGSTDTQYF

V: TRBV28
size: .
J: TRBJ1-2
D: TRBD1
DNA: TGTGCCAGCAGTCGACAGGGAATTTACTATGGCTACACCTTC
CDR3: CASSRQGIYYGYTF

V: TRBV9
size: .
J: TRBJ1-4
D: TRBD1
DNA: TGTGCCAGCAGCGAGACCCCTTACAGGGGGCGGAATGAAAAACTGTTTTTT
CDR3: CASSETPYRGRNEKLFF

V: TRBV11-3
size: .
J: TRBJ2-3
D: .
DNA: TGTGCCAGCAGCCGATCAGGGGATACGCAGTATTTT
CDR3: CASSRSGDTQYF

V: TRBV9
size: .
J: TRBJ2-1
D: TRBD2
DNA: TGTGCCAGCAGCGTAGTGGTGGGAGGGAACAATGAGCAGTTCTTC
CDR3: CASSVVVGGNNEQFF

V: TRBV6-1
size: .
J: TRBJ2-1
D: TRBD1
DNA: TGTGCCAGCAGCGCGGACAGGGGGAATGAGCAGTTCTTC
CDR3: CASSADRGNEQFF

V: TRBV6-6
size: .
J: TRBJ2-7
D: .
DNA: TGTGCCAGCAGTTACTCTTTGACAGGATCCTACGAGCAGTACTTC
CDR3: CASSYSLTGSYEQYF

V: TRBV19
size: .
J: TRBJ2-3
D: .
DNA: TGTGCCAGTAGTATAGATTTCTTAGCAACAGATACGCAGTATTTT
CDR3: CASSIDFLATDTQYF

V: TRBV12-5
size: once
J: TRBJ2-3
D: TRBD1
DNA: TGTGCTAGTGCGTTTCCCCCAGGGGGAATCGGCACAGATACGCAGTATTTT
CDR3: CASAFPPGGIGTDTQYF

V: TRBV29-1
size: few
J: TRBJ1-2
D: TRBD1
DNA: TGCAGCGCCGGGGACAGGGGCAAAACCTCTTATGGCTACACCTTC
CDR3: CSAGDRGKTSYGYTF

V: TRBV30
size: few
J: TRBJ1-1
D: .
DNA: TGTGCCTGGAGACCTAATTATCCCACTGAAGCTTTCTTT
CDR3: CAWRPNYPTEAFF

V: TRBV6-6
size: .
J: TRBJ1-2
D: .
DNA: TGTGCCAGCAGTTCTCAAATCCTGGATAGAGGGTATGGCTACACCTTC
CDR3: CASSSQILDRGYGYTF

V: TRBV28
size: .
J: TRBJ2-5
D: TRBD1
DNA: TGTGCCAGCAGGGGGACAGGTTACATTAGTGAGACCCAGTACTTC
CDR3: CASRGTGYISETQYF

V: TRBV7-4
size: .
J: TRBJ2-4
D: TRBD2
DNA: TGTGCCAGCAGCTTAGCCGGGACTACCAAAAACATTCAGTACTTC
CDR3: CASSLAGTTKNIQYF

V: TRBV7-9
size: .
J: TRBJ1-2
D: .
DNA: TGTGCCAGCAGCACGCGACCAACCCGGGATCCAAGTGGCTACACCTTC
CDR3: CASSTRPTRDPSGYTF

V: TRBV14
size: .
J: TRBJ2-5
D: .
DNA: TGTGCCAGCAGCCAAGATGGGGGGGAGACCCAGTACTTC
CDR3: CASSQDGGETQYF

V: TRBV7-6
size: .
J: TRBJ1-4
D: .
DNA: TGTGCCAGCAGCTTATCCACTCCCCTATATGCAACTAATGAAAAACTGTTTTTT
CDR3: CASSLSTPLYATNEKLFF

V: TRBV7-9
size: .
J: TRBJ1-5
D: TRBD1
DNA: TGTGCCAGCAGCCGACAGGGGGTTGGAGGGTTCAATCAGCCCCAGCATTTT
CDR3: CASSRQGVGGFNQPQHF

V: TRBV7-2
size: .
J: TRBJ2-5
D: .
DNA: TGTGCCAGCAGCTTAGGTCGGGTAGAGACCCAGTACTTC
CDR3: CASSLGRVETQYF

V: TRBV6-6
size: .
J: TRBJ1-4
D: TRBD1
DNA: TGTGCCAGCACCCGGACAGGGTCTAATGAAAAACTGTTTTTT
CDR3: CASTRTGSNEKLFF

V: TRBV5-4
size: .
J: TRBJ2-1
D: .
DNA: TGTGCCAGCAGCACCCGGGACGGAGGGAATGAGCAGTTCTTC
CDR3: CASSTRDGGNEQFF

V: TRBV28
size: .
J: TRBJ2-7
D: TRBD1
DNA: TGTGCCAGCAGTCCTCGAACAGGGGGCCGGTTCTACGAGCAGTACTTC
CDR3: CASSPRTGGRFYEQYF

V: TRBV4-1
size: .
J: TRBJ2-1
D: TRBD2
DNA: TGCGCCAGCAGCCCCACTAGCGGGACCGGCGAGCAGTTCTTC
CDR3: CASSPTSGTGEQFF

V: TRBV7-9
size: .
J: TRBJ2-1
D: TRBD2
DNA: TGTGCCAGCAGCCGTTCCGGGACTAGCGGGACGTACCCCAATGAGCAGTTCTTC
CDR3: CASSRSGTSGTYPNEQFF

V: TRBV21-1
size: .
J: TRBJ2-7
D: .
DNA: TGTGCCAGCCCACCCTGCGGGATTGACCGGGACAGGGCTAACGAGCAGTACTTC
CDR3: CASPPCGIDRDRANEQYF

V: TRBV18
size: .
J: TRBJ2-5
D: TRBD1
DNA: TGTGCCAGCACAAAGAGACAGGGGGCTATCGGGGAGCAAGAGACCCAGTACTTC
CDR3: CASTKRQGAIGEQETQYF

V: TRBV11-2
size: .
J: TRBJ2-3
D: TRBD2
DNA: TGTGCCAGCAGCTTAAACCAGCGGGGATACACAGATACGCAGTATTTT
CDR3: CASSLNQRGYTDTQYF

V: TRBV27
size: .
J: TRBJ2-3
D: .
DNA: TGTGCCAGGAACTTGGGGAGGATGGATGCAGATACGCAGTATTTT
CDR3: CARNLGRMDADTQYF

V: TRBV19
size: few
J: TRBJ1-2
D: TRBD1
DNA: TGTGCCAGTAGTATAGAGGGACAGGCGGCGTGGCGCTACACCTTC
CDR3: CASSIEGQAAWRYTF

V: TRBV5-8
size: once
J: TRBJ1-5
D: .
DNA: TGTGCCAGCAGCAGTTGGGCAGCAAGCAATCAGCCCCAGCATTTT
CDR3: CASSSWAASNQPQHF

V: TRBV28
size: .
J: TRBJ2-6
D: .
DNA: TGTGCCAGCAGTTTTAGGGGTCCTGGGGCCAACGTCCTGACTTTC
CDR3: CASSFRGPGANVLTF

V: TRBV5-1
size: .
J: TRBJ2-7
D: TRBD2
DNA: TGCGCCAGCAGCTTCGGGGTAGCGGGAGGTCCCTACGAGCAGTACTTC
CDR3: CASSFGVAGGPYEQYF

V: TRBV2
size: .
J: TRBJ2-2
D: .
DNA: TGTGCCAGCAGTGTGCAGGGCACCGGGGAGCTGTTTTTT
CDR3: CASSVQGTGELFF

V: TRBV5-5
size: .
J: TRBJ2-3
D: .
DNA: TGTGCCAGCAGCTCCTTCGATACGCAGTATTTT
CDR3: CASSSFDTQYF

V: TRBV6-6
size: .
J: TRBJ2-7
D: .
DNA: TGTGCCAGCACCCGAGGCTCCCGATCCTACGAGCAGTACTTC
CDR3: CASTRGSRSYEQYF

V: TRBV5-4
size: .
J: TRBJ1-5
D: .
DNA: TGTGCCAGCAGCTTGGATGGGAGGAGCAATCAGCCCCAGCATTTT
CDR3: CASSLDGRSNQPQHF

V: TRBV19
size: .
J: TRBJ1-1
D: .
DNA: TGTGCCAGTAGTATAGTGGGGCCCACTGAAGCTTTCTTT
CDR3: CASSIVGPTEAFF

V: TRBV5-5
size: .
J: TRBJ1-5
D: .
DNA: TGTGCCAGCAGCGCAGGGTCATCAAATCAGCCCCAGCATTTT
CDR3: CASSAGSSNQPQHF

V: TRBV9
size: once
J: TRBJ2-7
D: TRBD2
DNA: TGTGCCAGCAGCCCCACTAGCGGGAGCTCCTACGAGCAGTACTTC
CDR3: CASSPTSGSSYEQYF

V: TRBV19
size: .
J: TRBJ2-1
D: .
DNA: TGTGCCAGTATAAACAGGGACAATGAGCAGTTCTTC
CDR3: CASINRDNEQFF

V: TRBV5-1
size: .
J: TRBJ2-5
D: TRBD1
DNA: TGCGCCAGCAGCCCGCGGACAGGGGGAAGTTTCGGGACCCAGTACTTC
CDR3: CASSPRTGGSFGTQYF

V: TRBV18
size: once
J: TRBJ2-5
D: .
DNA: TGTGCCAGCTCACCTGGTGGCGGGAACGGGGAGACCCAGTACTTC
CDR3: CASSPGGGNGETQYF

V: TRBV18
size: .
J: TRBJ2-7
D: .
DNA: TGTGCCAGCTCACCCACAGGGCCTTACGAGCAGTACTTC
CDR3: CASSPTGPYEQYF

V: TRBV5-1
size: .
J: TRBJ1-1
D: TRBD1
DNA: TGCGCCAGCAAGCTGGGACAGGGGTCTCTGGGCACTGAAGCTTTCTTT
CDR3: CASKLGQGSLGTEAFF

V: TRBV28
size: many
J: TRBJ1-1
D: .
DNA: TGTGCCAGCAGTTTCCAGAGGAGCCGCACTGAAGCTTTCTTT
CDR3: CASSFQRSRTEAFF

V: TRBV5-8
size: .
J: TRBJ2-1
D: .
DNA: TGTGCCAGCAGCTTTATCCCGAGCGGGACACTAAGCTCCTACAATGAGCAGTTCTTC
CDR3: CASSFIPSGTLSSYNEQFF

V: TRBV6-6
size: .
J: TRBJ2-1
D: TRBD1
DNA: TGTGCCAGCAGCGGGGGGACAGGGGGCGCTATGGATGAGCAGTTCTTC
CDR3: CASSGGTGGAMDEQFF